Below are 27 T cell receptor beta chains sequenced from a single sample in a study of blood T cell repertoires in COVID-19. Repertoires were generated with immunoSEQ multiplex PCR, while TCRdb's copy carries only in-frame clones and drops some. The data contain some 45,000 clones, 75% to 85% of them singletons. The source material was peripheral blood. These receptors were obtained from a man older than 75 in a cohort sampled during active COVID-19.

This clone was seen more than once but under ten times. V and J are TRBV5-1 and TRBJ2-7, with D possibly being TRBD1 (5 bases). The germline V and J ends were trimmed by 0 bases and 6 bases, with 13 bases remaining between them. Germline values: CDR1 SGHRS, CDR2 YFSETQ. CDR3 length: 14 residues. This CDR3 reads CASSLDAGSTEQYF. In DNA form, the CDR3 reads TGCGCCAGCAGCTTGGATGCAGGGTCTACCGAGCAGTACTTC.

The chain recombines TRBV2 with TRBJ2-5; 10 bases are shared with TRBD1. The germline V gene has CDR1 SNHLY and CDR2 FYNNEI. The CDR3 consists of 15 residues. The V and J ends lost 7 bases and 9 bases, in that order; junction bases with no gene match: 14. The CDR3 nucleotides read TGTGCCAGCACCGTGTGGGGGGACAGGGGTTTACCCCAGTACTTC. Its translation: CASTVWGDRGLPQYF. Filled out from reference TRBV2 and TRBJ2-5, the complete variable domain reads EPEVTQTPSHQVTQMGQEVILRCVPISNHLYFYWYRQILGQKVEFLVSFYNNEISEKSEIFDDQFSVERPDGSNFTLKIRSTKLEDSAMYFCASTVWGDRGLPQYFGPGTRLLVL.

The rearrangement joins TRBV7-2 to TRBJ2-1; D perhaps matches TRBD1 (5 bases). The V gene lost 5 bases and the J gene lost 2 bases, with 13 bases spanning the gap. Germline V gene lookup returns CDR1 SGHTA and CDR2 FQGNSA. This CDR3 comprises 15 residues. The CDR3 sequence: CASSLRVAAYNEQFF. The CDR3 region has the DNA TGTGCCAGCAGCCTCAGGGTAGCCGCCTACAATGAGCAGTTCTTC.

The chain combines TRBV7-8 with TRBJ1-1, with 11 bases fitting TRBD1. The CDR3 length is 16 residues. V gave up 5 bases and J gave up 3 bases; unmatched junction bases: 8. Germline V gene lookup returns CDR1 SGHVS and CDR2 FQNEAQ. CDR3 sequence: CASSPQDRGLYTEAFF. CDR3 coding DNA: TGTGCCAGCAGCCCTCAGGACAGGGGGCTTTACACTGAAGCTTTCTTT.

The rearrangement joins TRBV19 to TRBJ1-6; TRBD1 is a possible D gene (5 bases). Between the trimmed V and J ends, which lost 10 bases and 10 bases, there was a span of 23 bases. The CDR3 has 15 amino acids. Germline V gene lookup returns CDR1 LNHDA and CDR2 SQIVND (reference sequence). CDR3 in DNA: TGTGCCACCAAATTTTCCGGGCAGGGTGACTCACCCCTCCACTTT. Translated: CATKFSGQGDSPLHF.

The rearrangement links TRBV27 to TRBJ2-7, with 9 bases that match TRBD1. This CDR3 is built from 14 residues. Trimming cost V 3 bases and J 4 bases; bases outside gene matches: 4. Germline V gene data show CDR1 as MNHEY and CDR2 as SMNVEV (reference sequence). The CDR3 coding sequence is TGTGCCAGCAGTTTCGGACAGGGGTTATACGAGCAGTACTTC. This codes for CASSFGQGLYEQYF.

This rearrangement joins TRBV7-9 to TRBJ1-4; TRBD1 might be the D (6 bases). The germline V gene encodes CDR1 SEHNR and CDR2 FQNEAQ (reference sequence). The CDR3 totals 16 residues. The ends were cut back, 5 bases at V and 7 bases at J, with 20 bases in the middle. The CDR3 nucleotides are TGTGCCAGCAGCCCAACCAGAAACAGGGACGTTGAAAAACTGTTTTTT. It codes for CASSPTRNRDVEKLFF.

The chain uses TRBV30 and TRBJ2-2, with D maybe TRBD2 (5 bases). This CDR3 has 17 residues. V shed 0 bases and J shed 3 bases, with 17 bases lying between them. Germline CDR1 is GTSNPN and CDR2 is SVGIG (reference sequence). The CDR3 DNA reads TGTGCCTGGAGTGTTCGTAGAGGACTTAGGGACACCGGGGAGCTGTTTTTT. Amino acid sequence: CAWSVRRGLRDTGELFF. The entire variable domain, with the rest obtained from reference TRBV30 and TRBJ2-2, is as follows: SQTIHQWPATLVQPVGSPLSLECTVEGTSNPNLYWYRQAAGRGLQLLFYSVGIGQISSEVPQNLSASRPQDRQFILSSKKLLLSDSGFYLCAWSVRRGLRDTGELFFGEGSRLTVL.

This clone has a single count. The V and J genes are TRBV7-9 and TRBJ2-7; D might be TRBD1 (6 bases). V lost 5 bases, J lost 1 base, and 12 bases lay in between. This CDR3 is built from 14 residues. Germline V gene lookup returns CDR1 SEHNR and CDR2 FQNEAQ (reference sequence). As DNA, the CDR3 is TGTGCCAGCAGCGGCCAACAGGGATCCTACGAGCAGTACTTC. Protein: CASSGQQGSYEQYF.

This clone was counted a few times. The rearrangement uses TRBV11-2 and TRBJ2-1; 8 bases match TRBD1. V lost 3 bases to trimming and J lost 7 bases; unmatched junction nucleotides: 8. The CDR3 covers 15 residues. Germline V CDR1 and CDR2: SGHAT, FQNNGV. In DNA form, the CDR3 reads TGTGCCAGCAGCTTGGGGCAGGGGGCTGGAAATGAGCAGTTCTTC. As protein: CASSLGQGAGNEQFF.

In its sample, this clone was seen once. The genes are TRBV3-1 (or the pseudogene TRBV3-2) and TRBJ1-5; TRBD1 agrees at 7 bases. Germline CDR1 is LGHDT and CDR2 is YNNKEL (reference sequence). CDR3 size: 17 residues. V dropped 1 base and J dropped 2; count of bases not matched to a gene: 8. The CDR3 sequence is CASSQGKGADGNQPQHF. CDR3 nucleotide sequence: TGTGCCAGCAGCCAAGGGAAGGGGGCAGACGGCAATCAGCCCCAGCATTTT.

The V call is TRBV5-4, the J call TRBJ1-5; D may be TRBD1 (6 bases). With 2 bases removed from V and 4 bases from J, the gap between germline ends came to 10 bases. This CDR3 is built from 14 residues. Germline V gene lookup returns CDR1 SGHNT and CDR2 YYREEE (reference sequence). The CDR3 reads CASSFQGINQPQHF. The CDR3 coding sequence is TGTGCCAGCAGCTTCCAGGGGATTAATCAGCCCCAGCATTTT.

The table lists this clone with a few counts. The chain is built from TRBV11-3 and TRBJ2-3; 9 positions agree with TRBD1. J lost 3 bases, V lost 5 bases, and 6 bases had no gene match. There are 15 residues in the CDR3. Germline V gene data show CDR1 as SGHNT and CDR2 as YENEEA. The CDR3 region is CASSLGTGWTDTQYF. In DNA form, the CDR3 reads TGTGCCAGCAGCCTAGGGACAGGGTGGACAGATACGCAGTATTTT.

This chain links TRBV5-1 with TRBJ2-5, with 8 positions matching TRBD2. V was pared by 4 bases and J by 5 bases, with 10 bases of the junction left unmatched. The CDR3 is 15 amino acids. The V gene's germline CDR1 is SGHRS and CDR2 YFSETQ. The CDR3 DNA reads as TGCGCCAGCAGCCCCGGGAGGGCCACGTACGAGACCCAGTACTTC. Translated: CASSPGRATYETQYF.

The chain recombines TRBV10-3 with TRBJ2-7; a possible D gene is TRBD2 (5 bases). From germline, CDR1 is ENHRY and CDR2 SYGVKD. Trimming took 4 bases from V and 3 from J, leaving 19 bases between them. The CDR3 contains 16 residues. The CDR3 is CAISVLRTITSYEQYF. The CDR3 DNA reads TGTGCCATCAGTGTCCTCCGTACCATTACTAGCTACGAGCAGTACTTC.

The chain combines TRBV7-9 with TRBJ2-7; no clear D gene. The CDR3 totals 11 residues. The germline CDR1 and CDR2 sequences are SEHNR and FQNEAQ (reference sequence). Trimming pared 8 bases from V and 2 bases from J, leaving 7 bases between. In nucleotides, the CDR3 is TGTGCCAGCTCCTCAGCCTACGAGCAGTACTTC. Amino acid sequence: CASSSAYEQYF.

This clone was recorded once. The chain has TRBV27 and TRBJ2-3; TRBD2 might be the D (5 bases). CDR1 is MNHEY, CDR2 SMNVEV, per germline (reference sequence). Deletions cut 3 bases from V and 4 bases from J, with 11 bases between. The CDR3 totals 14 residues. In nucleotides, the CDR3 is TGTGCCAGCAGTTTCGAGGGAAGAGCAGATACGCAGTATTTT. This gives the protein CASSFEGRADTQYF.

Only one count was recorded for this clone. The chain links TRBV6-6 to TRBJ1-5, with 10 positions matching TRBD1. Germline V lookup: CDR1 MNHNY, CDR2 SVGAGI (reference sequence). This CDR3 contains 15 residues. The junction had 9 bases not matched to a gene; V was cut back by 6 bases and J by 7 bases. CDR3 in amino acids: CASSSDRGLRQPQHF. The CDR3 region has the DNA TGTGCCAGCAGCTCAGACAGGGGGCTACGACAGCCCCAGCATTTT.

The V gene is TRBV3-1 (or the pseudogene TRBV3-2), the J gene TRBJ2-3, with 12 bases fitting TRBD2. Germline assignment: CDR1 LGHDT and CDR2 YNNKEL (reference sequence). The trim removed 4 bases at V and 3 bases at J, leaving 20 bases unmatched. The CDR3 spans 21 residues. CDR3 loop: CASSPKVLAGGMGLYTDTQYF. The CDR3 coding sequence is TGTGCCAGCAGCCCCAAAGTCCTAGCGGGGGGGATGGGGTTATATACAGATACGCAGTATTTT.

The table lists this clone with a count of one. The V gene is TRBV5-1, the J gene TRBJ2-1; the match to TRBD2 covers 11 bases. The CDR3 runs 16 residues. The germline V gene encodes CDR1 SGHRS and CDR2 YFSETQ. The trim removed 4 bases at V and 9 bases at J, leaving 12 bases unmatched. The CDR3 nucleotides are TGCGCCAGCAGCGAGGGACTAGCGGCCGGCAATCGTGAGCAGTTCTTC. Translating it yields CASSEGLAAGNREQFF.

This chain connects TRBV19 to TRBJ1-3, with 8 bases aligning to TRBD1. This CDR3 spans 18 amino acids. Germline V gives CDR1 LNHDA, CDR2 SQIVND (reference sequence). Trimming cost V 4 bases and J 2 bases; bases outside gene matches: 13. As DNA, the CDR3 is TGTGCCAGTAGTACCACGTGGACAGGGCTGAGTACTGGAAACACCATATATTTT. It is translated as CASSTTWTGLSTGNTIYF. Full variable domain (outside the CDR3, taken from reference TRBV19 and TRBJ1-3): DGGITQSPKYLFRKEGQNVTLSCEQNLNHDAMYWYRQDPGQGLRLIYYSQIVNDFQKGDIAEGYSVSREKKESFPLTVTSAQKNPTAFYLCASSTTWTGLSTGNTIYFGEGSWLTVV.

The J gene is TRBJ1-2, the V gene TRBV7-9; 7 bases align to TRBD1. The V gene's germline CDR1 is SEHNR and CDR2 FQNEAQ (reference sequence). Trimming took 10 bases from V and 2 from J; bases not matched to a gene: 7. The CDR3 covers 13 residues. The DNA for the CDR3 is TGTGCCACCACTATGACAGGGAACTATGGCTACACCTTC. It is translated as CATTMTGNYGYTF.

In DNA form, the CDR3 reads TGTGCCAGCAGTTTGGACTGGAGCTCCTACAATGAGCAGTTCTTC. It encodes CASSLDWSSYNEQFF. The chain employs TRBV7-2 and TRBJ2-1; the D gene is possibly TRBD2 (5 bases). The CDR3 sequence is 15 residues long. Trimming left V 6 bases short and J 0 bases short, with 12 bases between. Germline V gene lookup returns CDR1 SGHTA and CDR2 FQGNSA.

This clone was found a few times. The genes are TRBV2 and TRBJ2-7; 14 bases match TRBD2. The CDR3 has 15 amino acids. V was pared by 8 bases and J by 2 bases, with 5 bases of the junction left unmatched. Germline CDR1 is SNHLY and CDR2 is FYNNEI. Here the CDR3 reads CASRRTSGRTYEQYF. CDR3 nucleotides: TGTGCCAGCCGCCGGACTAGCGGGAGGACCTACGAGCAGTACTTC.

V is TRBV25-1 and J is TRBJ2-1; possible D gene TRBD2, 6 bases. The CDR3 has 15 residues. The V end lost 0 bases, the J end lost 9 bases, and 15 bases lay between the germline ends. Per the germline V gene, CDR1 is MGHDK and CDR2 is SYGVNS. The CDR3 spells CASSEYRTAGSEQFF. DNA of the CDR3: TGTGCCAGCAGTGAATATCGCACGGCGGGATCTGAGCAGTTCTTC.

The genes are TRBV3-1 (or the pseudogene TRBV3-2) and TRBJ1-1, with D uncertain. Germline CDR1 LGHDT, CDR2 YNNKEL (reference sequence). This CDR3 comprises 13 residues. Trimming pared 1 base from V and 5 bases from J, leaving 8 bases between. DNA of the CDR3: TGTGCCAGCAGCCAAGCACTTTGGACTGAAGCTTTCTTT. Translating gives CASSQALWTEAFF.

This chain joins TRBV25-1 and TRBJ2-1; 8 positions match TRBD2. The germline V gene encodes CDR1 MGHDK and CDR2 SYGVNS. This CDR3 contains 15 residues. Losses at the gene ends were 7 bases for V and 6 bases for J; bases not matched to a gene: 11. The CDR3 region has the DNA TGTGCCAGCACCGAACGGGGGGGATGGGCCAATGAGCAGTTCTTC. Encoded protein: CASTERGGWANEQFF.